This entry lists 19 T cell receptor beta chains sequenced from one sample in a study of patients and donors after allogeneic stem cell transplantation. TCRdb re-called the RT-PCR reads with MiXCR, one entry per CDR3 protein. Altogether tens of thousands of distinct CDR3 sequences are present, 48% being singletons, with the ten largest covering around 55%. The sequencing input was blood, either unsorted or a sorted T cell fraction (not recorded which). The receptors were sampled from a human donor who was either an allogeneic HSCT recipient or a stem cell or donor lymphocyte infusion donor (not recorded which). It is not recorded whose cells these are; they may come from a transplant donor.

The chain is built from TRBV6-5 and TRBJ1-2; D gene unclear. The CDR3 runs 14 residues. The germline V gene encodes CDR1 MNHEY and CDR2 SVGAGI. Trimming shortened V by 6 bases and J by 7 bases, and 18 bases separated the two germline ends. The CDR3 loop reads CASSHPSPTSGYTF. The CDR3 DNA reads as TGTGCCAGCAGCCACCCCTCCCCGACGAGTGGCTACACCTTC.

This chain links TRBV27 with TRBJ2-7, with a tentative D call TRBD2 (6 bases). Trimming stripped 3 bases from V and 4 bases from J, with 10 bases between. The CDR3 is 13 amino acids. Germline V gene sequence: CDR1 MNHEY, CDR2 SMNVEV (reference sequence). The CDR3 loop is CASSFVGGYEQYF. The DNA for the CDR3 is TGTGCCAGCAGTTTTGTTGGGGGGTACGAGCAGTACTTC.

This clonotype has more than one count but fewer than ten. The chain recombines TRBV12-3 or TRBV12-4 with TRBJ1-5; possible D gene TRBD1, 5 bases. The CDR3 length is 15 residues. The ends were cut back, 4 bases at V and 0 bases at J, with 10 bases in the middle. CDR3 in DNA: TGTGCCAGCAGTTCCCGGGACCCTAGCAATCAGCCCCAGCATTTT. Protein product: CASSSRDPSNQPQHF.

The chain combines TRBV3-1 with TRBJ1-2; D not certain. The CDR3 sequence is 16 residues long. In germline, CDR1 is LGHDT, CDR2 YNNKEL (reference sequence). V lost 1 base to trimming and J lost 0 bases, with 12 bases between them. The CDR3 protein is CASSQVNKGPNYGYTF. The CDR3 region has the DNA TGTGCCAGCAGCCAAGTGAACAAAGGCCCTAACTATGGCTACACCTTC.

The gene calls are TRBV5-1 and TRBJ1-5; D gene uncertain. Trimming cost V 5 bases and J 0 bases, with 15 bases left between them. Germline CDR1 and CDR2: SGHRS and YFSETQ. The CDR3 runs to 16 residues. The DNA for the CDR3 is TGCGCCAGCAGTTCCTCGGGGTCATATAGCAATCAGCCCCAGCATTTT. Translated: CASSSSGSYSNQPQHF.

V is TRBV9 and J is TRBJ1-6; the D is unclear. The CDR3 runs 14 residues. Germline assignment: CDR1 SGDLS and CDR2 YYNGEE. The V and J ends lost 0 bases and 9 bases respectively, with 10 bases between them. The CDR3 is CASSVELGSSPLHF. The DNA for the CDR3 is TGTGCCAGCAGCGTAGAGTTGGGGTCTTCACCCCTCCACTTT. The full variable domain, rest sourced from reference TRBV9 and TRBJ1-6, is DSGVTQTPKHLITATGQRVTLRCSPRSGDLSVYWYQQSLDQGLQFLIQYYNGEERAKGNILERFSAQQFPDLHSELNLSSLELGDSALYFCASSVELGSSPLHFGNGTRLTVT.

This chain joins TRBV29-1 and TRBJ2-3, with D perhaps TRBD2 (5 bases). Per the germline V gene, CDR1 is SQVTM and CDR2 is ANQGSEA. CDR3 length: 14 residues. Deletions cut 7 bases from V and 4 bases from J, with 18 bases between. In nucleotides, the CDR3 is TGCAGCGCCAGTGGGTCCGAGAGGGCAGATACGCAGTATTTT. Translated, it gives CSASGSERADTQYF.

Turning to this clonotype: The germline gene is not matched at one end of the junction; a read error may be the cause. The CDR3 DNA reads as TGTGCTAGCAGCGCAGACAGGGGGCCAAATGAGCAGTTCTTC. Residues: CASSADRGPNEQFF. The rearrangement links TRBV7-7 to TRBJ2-1; TRBD1 agrees at 10 bases. CDR3 length: 14 amino acids. Germline values: CDR1 SSHAT, CDR2 FNYEAQ (reference sequence).

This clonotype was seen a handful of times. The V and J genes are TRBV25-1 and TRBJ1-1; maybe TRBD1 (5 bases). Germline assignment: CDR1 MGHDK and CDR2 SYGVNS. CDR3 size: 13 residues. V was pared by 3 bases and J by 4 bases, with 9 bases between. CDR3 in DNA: TGTGCCAGCAGTGAGCAGGGTACCACTGAAGCTTTCTTT. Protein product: CASSEQGTTEAFF.

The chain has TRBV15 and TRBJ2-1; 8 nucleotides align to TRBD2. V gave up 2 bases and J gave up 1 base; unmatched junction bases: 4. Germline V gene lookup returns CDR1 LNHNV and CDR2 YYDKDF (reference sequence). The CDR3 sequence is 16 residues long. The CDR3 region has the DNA TGTGCCACCAGCAGACCCGGACTAGCTTCCTACAATGAGCAGTTCTTC. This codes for CATSRPGLASYNEQFF. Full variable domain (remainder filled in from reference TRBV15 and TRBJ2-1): DAMVIQNPRYQVTQFGKPVTLSCSQTLNHNVMYWYQQKSSQAPKLLFHYYDKDFNNEADTPDNFQSRRPNTSFCFLDIRSPGLGDTAMYLCATSRPGLASYNEQFFGPGTRLTVL.

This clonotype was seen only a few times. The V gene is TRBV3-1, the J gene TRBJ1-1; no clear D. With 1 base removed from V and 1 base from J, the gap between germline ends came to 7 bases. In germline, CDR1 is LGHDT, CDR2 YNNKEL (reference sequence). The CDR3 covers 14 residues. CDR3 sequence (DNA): TGTGCCAGCAGCCAAGGTAGACAGAACACTGAAGCTTTCTTT. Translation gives CASSQGRQNTEAFF.

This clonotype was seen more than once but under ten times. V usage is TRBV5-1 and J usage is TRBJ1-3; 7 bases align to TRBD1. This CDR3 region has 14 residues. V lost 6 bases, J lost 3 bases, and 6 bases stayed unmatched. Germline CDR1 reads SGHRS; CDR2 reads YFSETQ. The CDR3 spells CASKEGAVGNTIYF. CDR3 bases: TGCGCCAGCAAGGAGGGGGCAGTTGGAAACACCATATATTTT.

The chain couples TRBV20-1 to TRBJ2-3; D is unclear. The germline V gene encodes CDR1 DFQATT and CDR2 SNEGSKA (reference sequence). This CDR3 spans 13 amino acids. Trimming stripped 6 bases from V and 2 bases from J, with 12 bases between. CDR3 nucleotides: TGCAGTGCCGCGCTTCGGATCACAGATACGCAGTATTTT. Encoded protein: CSAALRITDTQYF.

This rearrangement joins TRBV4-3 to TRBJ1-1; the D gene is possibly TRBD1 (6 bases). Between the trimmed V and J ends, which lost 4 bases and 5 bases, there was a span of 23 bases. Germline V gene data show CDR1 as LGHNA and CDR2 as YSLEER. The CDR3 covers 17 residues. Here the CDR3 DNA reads TGCGCCAGCAGCCCCTGGGGAACAGGGCCGAAGAATACTGAAGCTTTCTTT. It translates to CASSPWGTGPKNTEAFF.

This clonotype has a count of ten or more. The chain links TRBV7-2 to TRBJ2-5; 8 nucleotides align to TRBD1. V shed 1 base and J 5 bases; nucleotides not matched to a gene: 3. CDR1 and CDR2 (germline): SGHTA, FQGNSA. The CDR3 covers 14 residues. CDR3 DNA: TGTGCCAGCAGCTTAGATCAGGGGGCGGAGACCCAGTACTTC. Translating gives CASSLDQGAETQYF.

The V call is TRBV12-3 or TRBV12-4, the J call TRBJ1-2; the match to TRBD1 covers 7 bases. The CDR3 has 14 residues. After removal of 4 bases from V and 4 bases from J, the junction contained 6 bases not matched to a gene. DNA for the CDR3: TGTGCCAGCAGTTCTCGACAGGGCCCCTATGGCTACACCTTC. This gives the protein CASSSRQGPYGYTF.

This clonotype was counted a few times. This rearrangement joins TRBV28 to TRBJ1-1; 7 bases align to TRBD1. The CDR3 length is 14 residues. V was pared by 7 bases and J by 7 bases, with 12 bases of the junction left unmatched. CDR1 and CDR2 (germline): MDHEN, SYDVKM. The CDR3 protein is CASTLGDRVGEAFF. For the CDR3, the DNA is TGTGCCAGCACCTTGGGAGACAGGGTAGGTGAAGCTTTCTTT. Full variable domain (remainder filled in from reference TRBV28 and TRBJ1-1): DVKVTQSSRYLVKRTGEKVFLECVQDMDHENMFWYRQDPGLGLRLIYFSYDVKMKEKGDIPEGYSVSREKKERFSLILESASTNQTSMYLCASTLGDRVGEAFFGQGTRLTVV.

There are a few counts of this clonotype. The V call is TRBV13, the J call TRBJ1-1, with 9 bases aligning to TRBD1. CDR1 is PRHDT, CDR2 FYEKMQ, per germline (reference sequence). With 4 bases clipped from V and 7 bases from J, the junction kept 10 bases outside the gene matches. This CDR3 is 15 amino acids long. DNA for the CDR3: TGTGCCAGCAGCTCCCAAGGGACAGGGATCGGTGAAGCTTTCTTT. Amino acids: CASSSQGTGIGEAFF.

CDR3 loop: CAISRGAEIREQFF. The DNA for the CDR3 is TGTGCCATCAGCCGGGGGGCAGAGATCCGTGAGCAGTTCTTC. The rearrangement uses TRBV10-3 and TRBJ2-1, with D perhaps TRBD2 (7 bases). Germline values: CDR1 ENHRY, CDR2 SYGVKD. The CDR3 is 14 residues long. The germline V and J ends were trimmed by 6 bases and 9 bases, with 18 bases remaining between them.